A selection of T cell receptor beta chains follows, all from one sample in a study of Tregs in tolerant kidney transplant recipients. The repertoire was sequenced with immunoSEQ multiplex PCR; TCRdb's copy has only in-frame clones and lacks some. The sample shows tens of thousands of clones, approximately 81% of them seen only once. Here the sequenced sample was CD8+ T cells from blood (PBMCs), taken 6 months after the transplant. The receptors here all came from a human patient who received a combined kidney and bone marrow transplant. These T cells may partly come from the graft donor. Each CDR3 is given with its conserved first and last residue. Clone size is stated in some rows and not others, as once, few, many or a class when expanded.

v_gene,abundance,CDR3aa
TRBV7-8,.,CASSLGTNYEQYF
TRBV11-3,few,CASSLVVGREQYF
TRBV7-2,.,CASSRTSGGVADTQYF
TRBV11-2,.,CASSLLTSTYGYTF
TRBV10-3,.,CAISARGEFNEKLFF
TRBV5-6,.,CASSPGLAGGDEQFF
TRBV7-9,.,CASSLALAGGPSAYNEQFF
TRBV7-9,once,CASSAGTENGYTF
TRBV28,.,CASSLFVFSNQPQHF
TRBV7-2,.,CASSLVSGANVLTF
TRBV5-5,.,CASRRTGTPATNEKLFF
TRBV6-1,once,CASSDSGGAPDTQYF
TRBV11-3,.,CASSAPGEYGDEQFF
TRBV30,.,CAWSFALAGGDNEQFF
TRBV27,.,CASSLMGQGNTEAFF
TRBV9,.,CASSGGAGEGYEQYF
TRBV19,.,CASSIKDRESGTEAFF
TRBV5-8,many,CASSLRPIGQGEAFF
TRBV5-4,.,CASSHRDRNYEQYF
TRBV2,once,CASSEFRQGALEQYF
TRBV6-5,.,CASSPGQGAEAFF
TRBV7-9,.,CASSPGGMNTEAFF
TRBV7-3,.,CASSLEVPDTQYF